This TCR beta chain was obtained from a study of CD8 T cells in Susac syndrome. Findings and caveats of the study: Only a relatively small number of individuals were included in the TCR sequencing and HLA analysis.

Negative isolation was used for CD8+ and CD4+ T cells and FACS enrichment for TEMRA cells. In the case of this clonotype: The target antigen is unknown.

cDNA came from roughly 0.53 to 1 ug RNA primed by random hexamers. Amplification of the TCR beta CDR3 was carried out by immunoSEQ multiplex PCR, which spanned a total of 54 Vbeta and 13 Jbeta segments. MiXCR, run by TCRdb on the immunoSEQ multiplex PCR reads, gives a single entry per CDR3 protein. The sample yields a few hundred thousand distinct CDR3 sequences, 75% to 90% seen once. Trimming shortened V by 2 bases and J by 3 bases, and 5 bases separated the two germline ends. The CDR3 runs to 14 residues. Germline-derived CDR1 and CDR2 are MGHRA and YSYEKL. This receptor was obtained from a human donor with multiple sclerosis. Sequenced: CD8+ T cells from PBMCs. The V and J genes are TRBV4-1 and TRBJ1-6; the D is unclear. In DNA form, the CDR3 reads TGCGCCAGCAGCCAATCCCTCTATAATTCACCCCTCCACTTT. This translates into CASSQSLYNSPLHF.